This T cell receptor beta chain was sequenced for a study of metastatic and nonmetastatic thyroid tumors. Study context: Where malignant and benign thyroid patients were concerned, repertoires were compared across blood and tumor or nodule tissue.

Study results and limitations: Across blood and tumor, TCR beta diversity in malignant thyroid tumors was reportedly significantly higher than in benign nodules.

TCRdb re-analyzed the PCR reads using MiXCR. The sample records about 33,000 clones, about 15% being singletons. Germline CDR1 is DFQATT and CDR2 is SNEGSKA (reference sequence). This CDR3 comprises 13 residues. As concerns this clone: Its antigen is unknown. A junction end diverges from the germline sequence, so it may reflect a read error.

There were no patients who had received any treatment before thyroid surgery. The chain combines TRBV20-1 with TRBJ2-2; maybe TRBD2 (7 bases). The receptor was derived from a female donor with papillary thyroid cancer or a benign thyroid nodule (not recorded which). Some clones in this sample may be carry-over from other donors' samples. The sample comprised blood. This chain's CDR3 is CSAQGRDTGDLFF. The CDR3 DNA follows: TGTAGTGCTCAGGGGAGGGACACCGGGGATCTGTTTTTT.